This T cell receptor (beta chain) was profiled in a study of graft-versus-host responses after intestinal transplantation. Overall study findings and caveats: GvH clones occurred in recipient marrow; some first appeared in ileum or blood.

Researchers placed approximately 200,000 CFSE-labeled responder cells in culture with approximately 200,000 irradiated, violet-dye-labeled stimulator cells. Upon completion of the reaction, proliferating CFSE-low responders, both CD3+CD4+ and CD3+CD8+, were sorted. Measured with immunoSEQ multiplex PCR; TCRdb has only the in-frame clones, and not every one. Of approximately 9,000 clones listed, less than 35% were seen once; the top ten hold around 3.4%. V lost 3 bases and J lost 4, with 12 bases in between. Germline V CDR1 and CDR2: MNHEY, SVGAGI. The CDR3 consists of 15 residues. The sample here was alloreactive CD4+ T cells from a mixed lymphocyte reaction culture, taken before intestinal transplant. Subset here: CFSE-low proliferating T cells sorted from approximately 6-day pre-transplant mixed lymphocyte reaction (GvH or HvG direction). This clonotype was obtained from a human patient who received an intestinal transplant. The chain links TRBV6-5 to TRBJ2-2; weak D call: TRBD1 (5 bases). CDR3 bases: TGTGCCAGCAGTTATCACCAGGGCCGCACCGGGGAGCTGTTTTTT. Amino acid sequence: CASSYHQGRTGELFF.